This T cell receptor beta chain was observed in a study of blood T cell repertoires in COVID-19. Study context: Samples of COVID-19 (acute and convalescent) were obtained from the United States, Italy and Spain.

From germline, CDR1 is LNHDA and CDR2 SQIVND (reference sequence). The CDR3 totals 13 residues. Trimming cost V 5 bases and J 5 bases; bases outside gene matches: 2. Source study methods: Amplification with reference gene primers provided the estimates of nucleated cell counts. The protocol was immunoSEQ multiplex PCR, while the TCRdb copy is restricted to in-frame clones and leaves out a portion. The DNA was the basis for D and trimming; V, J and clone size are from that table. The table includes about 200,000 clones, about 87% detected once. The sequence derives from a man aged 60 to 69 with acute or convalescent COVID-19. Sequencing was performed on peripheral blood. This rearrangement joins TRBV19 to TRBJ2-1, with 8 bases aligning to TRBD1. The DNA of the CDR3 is TGTGCCAGTAGTCGGACAGGGAACAATGAGCAGTTCTTC. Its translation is CASSRTGNNEQFF.